These 23 T cell receptor beta chains share one sample of origin, sequenced in a study of identical twins. TCRdb re-analysed the 5' RACE reads in MiXCR, keeping a single row per CDR3 protein. The data contain 1,800,000 or so distinct CDR3 sequences, roughly a third of them singletons. Sequencing was performed on cord blood. All receptors come from a newborn girl in good health.

This clonotype was counted between two and nine times. V is TRBV4-2 and J is TRBJ1-5; unclear D gene. The CDR3 runs to 16 residues. The germline CDR1 and CDR2 sequences are LGHNA and YNFKEQ. V shed 1 base and J shed 3 bases, with 13 bases lying between them. DNA for the CDR3: TGTGCCAGCAGCCAAGCCAAGATATGGGACAATCAGCCCCAGCATTTT. This encodes CASSQAKIWDNQPQHF.

The gene calls are TRBV9 and TRBJ2-3; no reliable D call. Germline V lookup: CDR1 SGDLS, CDR2 YYNGEE. V shed 1 base and J shed 0 bases, with 9 bases lying between them. The CDR3 is 15 amino acids. The CDR3 DNA follows: TGTGCCAGCAGCGTAAGTGGGATAAGCACAGATACGCAGTATTTT. Protein sequence: CASSVSGISTDTQYF.

The rearrangement uses TRBV10-3 and TRBJ2-2, with D possibly being TRBD1 or TRBD2 (6 bases each). This CDR3 region has 15 residues. Germline values: CDR1 ENHRY, CDR2 SYGVKD. Trimming stripped 6 bases from V and 1 base from J, with 12 bases between. The CDR3 region is CAISEQGGNTGELFF. In nucleotides, the CDR3 is TGTGCCATCAGCGAACAGGGAGGGAACACCGGGGAGCTGTTTTTT.

This CDR3 reads CASSVEADTGELFF. CDR3 DNA: TGTGCCAGCAGCGTAGAGGCTGACACCGGGGAGCTGTTTTTT. The rearrangement uses TRBV9 and TRBJ2-2, with D hard to call. This CDR3 comprises 14 residues. Germline V CDR1 and CDR2: SGDLS, YYNGEE. V shed 0 bases and J shed 3 bases, with 6 bases lying between them. The complete variable domain, with remaining parts taken from reference TRBV9 and TRBJ2-2, reads DSGVTQTPKHLITATGQRVTLRCSPRSGDLSVYWYQQSLDQGLQFLIQYYNGEERAKGNILERFSAQQFPDLHSELNLSSLELGDSALYFCASSVEADTGELFFGEGSRLTVL.

In this sample, this clonotype turned up many times. This chain links TRBV20-1 with TRBJ2-1; unclear D gene. With 6 bases removed from V and 6 bases from J, the gap between germline ends came to 9 bases. This CDR3 is 11 amino acids long. The V gene's germline CDR1 is DFQATT and CDR2 SNEGSKA (reference sequence). CDR3 region: CSAAAPNEQFF. The CDR3, as DNA: TGCAGTGCCGCCGCTCCCAATGAGCAGTTCTTC.

V usage is TRBV10-3 and J usage is TRBJ2-7; D might be TRBD1 (7 bases). V lost 0 bases to trimming and J lost 0 bases, with 18 bases between them. There are 18 residues in the CDR3. Per germline, CDR1 ENHRY and CDR2 SYGVKD. This CDR3 reads CAISESTGWDFSSYEQYF. The CDR3 DNA reads as TGTGCCATCAGTGAGTCGACAGGGTGGGACTTTTCCTCCTACGAGCAGTACTTC.

This clonotype occurred a few times. The chain combines TRBV3-1 with TRBJ2-3; 14 bases align to TRBD2. Unmatched junction bases numbered 4, after V lost 1 base and J lost 7 bases. The germline CDR1 and CDR2 sequences are LGHDT and YNNKEL (reference sequence). The CDR3 totals 16 residues. CDR3 nucleotide sequence: TGTGCCAGCAGCCAAGGAGGACTAGCGGGGGGCTATACGCAGTATTTT. It yields the protein CASSQGGLAGGYTQYF.

The rearrangement joins TRBV4-1 to TRBJ2-2; 13 bases are shared with TRBD2. CDR3 length equals 18 residues. The trim removed 2 bases at V and 1 base at J, leaving 4 bases unmatched. CDR1 and CDR2 from the germline V gene are MGHRA and YSYEKL. The CDR3: CASSQPRLAGGNTGELFF. The CDR3 DNA follows: TGCGCCAGCAGCCAACCTCGACTAGCGGGAGGGAACACCGGGGAGCTGTTTTTT.

Comments on this clonotype: This may come from a read error, since a much larger clone is one base off. The J gene is TRBJ2-3, the V gene TRBV20-1; 8 bases line up with TRBD2. There are 14 residues in the CDR3. Germline V gene sequence: CDR1 DFQATT, CDR2 SNEGSKA (reference sequence). V trimming: 0 bases; J trimming: 2 bases; junction bases outside the gene matches: 1. The CDR3 DNA follows: TGCAGTGCTAGAGAGCGGGGGGACACAGATACGCAGTATTTT. As protein: CSARERGDTDTQYF.

A few counts support this clonotype. The chain combines TRBV28 with TRBJ2-4; D is unclear. V gave up 1 base and J gave up 0 bases, with 7 bases separating them. There are 15 residues in the CDR3. CDR1 is MDHEN and CDR2 is SYDVKM in the germline V gene. The CDR3 sequence is CASSLYSPAKNIQYF. CDR3 DNA sequence: TGTGCCAGCAGTTTATATTCCCCAGCCAAAAACATTCAGTACTTC. Using reference TRBV28 and TRBJ2-4 for the parts outside the CDR3, the full variable domain is DVKVTQSSRYLVKRTGEKVFLECVQDMDHENMFWYRQDPGLGLRLIYFSYDVKMKEKGDIPEGYSVSREKKERFSLILESASTNQTSMYLCASSLYSPAKNIQYFGAGTRLSVL.

V usage is TRBV5-1 and J usage is TRBJ1-5; possible D gene TRBD1, 6 bases. The V end was cut by 0 bases, the J end by 3 bases, with 10 bases between. CDR3 length: 15 residues. CDR1 and CDR2 from the germline V gene are SGHRS and YFSETQ. The CDR3 loop reads CASSLEGDHNQPQHF. CDR3 coding DNA: TGCGCCAGCAGCTTGGAGGGGGACCACAATCAGCCCCAGCATTTT.

V is TRBV27 and J is TRBJ2-7; D might be TRBD2 (6 bases). CDR1 MNHEY and CDR2 SMNVEV come from the germline V gene (reference sequence). V was trimmed by 3 bases and J by 2 bases, leaving 11 bases between them. The CDR3 contains 14 residues. CDR3 coding DNA: TGTGCCAGCAGTTTTTTCGGGGGACCCTACGAGCAGTACTTC. Translated, it gives CASSFFGGPYEQYF.

The rearrangement links TRBV4-2 to TRBJ2-3; D is unclear. Trimming stripped 5 bases from V and 6 bases from J, with 12 bases between. The CDR3 loop spans 13 amino acids. Germline V gene sequence: CDR1 LGHNA, CDR2 YNFKEQ. Here the CDR3 reads CASSRALHDTQYF. CDR3 nucleotides: TGTGCCAGCAGCAGAGCTTTGCACGATACGCAGTATTTT.

This clonotype was seen a handful of times. The genes are TRBV12-3 or TRBV12-4 and TRBJ2-2; D might be TRBD1 or TRBD2, each matching 5 bases. V was cut by 5 bases and J by 6 bases, with 13 bases left in between. CDR3 size: 14 residues. The CDR3 loop is CASSPGTRAGELFF. CDR3 sequence (DNA): TGTGCCAGCAGTCCCGGGACCAGGGCCGGGGAGCTGTTTTTT.

This clonotype was counted only a few times. The rearrangement links TRBV24-1 to TRBJ2-1; TRBD2 agrees at 12 bases. Germline CDR1 reads KGHDR; CDR2 reads SFDVKD. The V and J ends lost 5 bases and 6 bases, in that order; junction bases with no gene match: 7. This CDR3 spans 16 amino acids. The CDR3 sequence is CATSASLAGGSNEQFF. CDR3 sequence (DNA): TGTGCCACCAGTGCCTCACTAGCGGGAGGTAGCAATGAGCAGTTCTTC.

The J gene is TRBJ2-1, the V gene TRBV5-1; no definite D call. The CDR3 is made up of 14 amino acids. In germline, CDR1 is SGHRS, CDR2 YFSETQ. V dropped 1 base and J dropped 7 bases, with 12 bases sitting between them. The CDR3 nucleotides read TGCGCCAGCAGCTTGTCAACCCTTCAGAATGAGCAGTTCTTC. Amino acids: CASSLSTLQNEQFF.

Turning to this clonotype: At one end the junction does not follow the germline gene, possibly because of a read error. The chain couples TRBV10-3 to TRBJ2-3, with a weak D call TRBD1 (6 bases). In germline, CDR1 is ENHRY, CDR2 SYGVKD. The CDR3 sequence is 14 residues long. CDR3 sequence reads: CAISDGRDTDMQYF. DNA for the CDR3: TGTGCCATCAGTGACGGCAGGGACACAGATATGCAGTATTTT.

At least ten counts were recorded for this clonotype. This chain uses TRBV11-2 with TRBJ2-1, with 8 bases fitting TRBD1. With 8 bases clipped from V and 6 bases from J, the junction kept 12 bases outside the gene matches. Germline V CDR1 and CDR2: SGHAT, FQNNGV. This CDR3 has 15 residues. The CDR3 DNA follows: TGTGCCAGCTTCCCGTTCCGGGACAGGTTCAATGAGCAGTTCTTC. This codes for CASFPFRDRFNEQFF.

Concerning this clonotype: A read error may be the cause here, since a much bigger clone is one base away. V and J are TRBV10-3 and TRBJ2-5, with D possibly matching TRBD1 (6 bases). Germline CDR1 and CDR2: ENHRY and SYGVKD. V was cut by 7 bases and J by 2 bases, with 14 bases left in between. The CDR3 has 14 amino acids. DNA for the CDR3: TGTGCCATCAATGATAGGGGGTATCAAGAGACCCAGTACTTC. The encoded protein is CAINDRGYQETQYF.

This clonotype came up a few times. This chain links TRBV7-2 with TRBJ2-4, with TRBD2 identical over 7 bases. CDR1 and CDR2 (germline): SGHTA, FQGNSA. The CDR3 sequence is 17 residues long. V dropped 2 bases and J dropped 3; count of bases not matched to a gene: 10. The DNA for the CDR3 is TGTGCCAGCAGCTTACCGTGGGGGTCGGGGGGCAAAAACATTCAGTACTTC. Protein product: CASSLPWGSGGKNIQYF.

This clonotype came up once. The chain employs TRBV20-1 and TRBJ2-1; D possibly corresponds to TRBD2 (6 bases). The DNA end lines up better with TRBJ2-7; the J call may be wrong. This CDR3 spans 13 amino acids. Germline CDR1 is DFQATT and CDR2 is SNEGSKA (reference sequence). The chain's CDR3 is CSARTTYYNEQYF. In nucleotides, the CDR3 is TGCAGTGCTCGGACTACCTACTACAATGAGCAGTACTTC.

This chain links TRBV7-9 with TRBJ2-1, with D maybe TRBD1 (5 bases). V lost 4 bases and J 0 bases, leaving 13 bases between the germline ends. Looked up from germline, CDR1 is SEHNR and CDR2 is FQNEAQ (reference sequence). The CDR3 spans 16 residues. The chain's CDR3 is CASSYQGPSSYNEQFF. CDR3 bases: TGTGCCAGCAGCTATCAGGGTCCGAGCTCCTACAATGAGCAGTTCTTC.

The rearrangement joins TRBV20-1 to TRBJ2-7, with 8 positions matching TRBD2. CDR1 is DFQATT and CDR2 is SNEGSKA in the germline V gene (reference sequence). The junction had 11 bases not matched to a gene; V was cut back by 5 bases and J by 5 bases. The CDR3 spans 14 residues. The CDR3 here is CSAPKRAGANEQYF. The CDR3, as DNA: TGCAGTGCTCCGAAAAGAGCGGGAGCCAACGAGCAGTACTTC.